The sequence of this TCR beta chain was determined in a study of blood T cell repertoires in COVID-19. In the study overall: COVID-19 samples collected from the United States, Italy and Spain covered acute and convalescent phases.

The V and J ends lost 0 bases and 9 bases respectively, with 12 bases between them. Per the germline V gene, CDR1 is MNHEY and CDR2 is SVGEGT. CDR3 length: 14 residues. TCRdb's copy holds only in-frame clones and misses some; the assay was immunoSEQ multiplex PCR. This sample has about 190,000 clones, with about 77% found just once. Sequencing input: peripheral blood. This chain links TRBV6-2 or TRBV6-3 with TRBJ1-5, with D hard to call. This sequence was found in a woman over 75 with active or convalescent COVID-19. CDR3 bases: TGTGCCAGCAGTTACTCTGGCAGCGCGAGGCCCCAGCATTTT. The encoded protein is CASSYSGSARPQHF.